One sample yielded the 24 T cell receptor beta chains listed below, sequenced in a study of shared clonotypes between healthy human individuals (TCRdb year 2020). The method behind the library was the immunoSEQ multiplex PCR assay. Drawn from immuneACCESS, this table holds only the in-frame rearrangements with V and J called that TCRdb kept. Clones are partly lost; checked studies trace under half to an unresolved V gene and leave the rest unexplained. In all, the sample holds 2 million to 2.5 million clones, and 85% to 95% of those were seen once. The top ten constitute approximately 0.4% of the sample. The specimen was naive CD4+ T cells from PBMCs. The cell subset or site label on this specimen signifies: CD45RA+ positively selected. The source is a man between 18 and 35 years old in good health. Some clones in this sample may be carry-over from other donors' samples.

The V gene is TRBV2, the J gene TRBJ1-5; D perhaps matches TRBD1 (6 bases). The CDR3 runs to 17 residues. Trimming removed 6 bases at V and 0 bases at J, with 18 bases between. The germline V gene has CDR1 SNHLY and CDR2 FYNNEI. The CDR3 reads CASRYREGPYSNQPQHF. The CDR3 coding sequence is TGTGCCAGCAGGTACAGGGAGGGACCTTATAGCAATCAGCCCCAGCATTTT.

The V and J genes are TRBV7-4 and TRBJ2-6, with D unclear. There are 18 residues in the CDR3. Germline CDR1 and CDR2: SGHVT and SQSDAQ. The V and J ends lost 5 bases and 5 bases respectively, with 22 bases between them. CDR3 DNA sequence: TGTGCCAGCAGCAACAGTAGCAGCTCACAAAGTCGGGCCAACGTCCTGACTTTC. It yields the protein CASSNSSSSQSRANVLTF.

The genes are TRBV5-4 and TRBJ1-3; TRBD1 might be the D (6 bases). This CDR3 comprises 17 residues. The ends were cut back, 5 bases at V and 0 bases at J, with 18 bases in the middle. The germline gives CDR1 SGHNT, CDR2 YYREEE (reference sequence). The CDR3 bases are TGTGCCAGCAGTACGGGGGGGGCTCTGCACTCTGGAAACACCATATATTTT. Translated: CASSTGGALHSGNTIYF.

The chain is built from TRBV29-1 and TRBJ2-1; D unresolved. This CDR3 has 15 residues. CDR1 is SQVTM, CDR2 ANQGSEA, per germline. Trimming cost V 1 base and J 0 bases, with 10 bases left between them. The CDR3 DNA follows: TGCAGCGTTGAAGTCAGGAAGAGCTCCTACAATGAGCAGTTCTTC. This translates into CSVEVRKSSYNEQFF.

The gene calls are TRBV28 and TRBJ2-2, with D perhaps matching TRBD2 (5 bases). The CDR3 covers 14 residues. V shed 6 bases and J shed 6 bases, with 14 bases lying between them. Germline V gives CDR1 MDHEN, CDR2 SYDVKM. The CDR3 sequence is CASSTTRVPGELFF. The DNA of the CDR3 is TGTGCCAGCAGCACTACGCGGGTCCCCGGGGAGCTGTTTTTT.

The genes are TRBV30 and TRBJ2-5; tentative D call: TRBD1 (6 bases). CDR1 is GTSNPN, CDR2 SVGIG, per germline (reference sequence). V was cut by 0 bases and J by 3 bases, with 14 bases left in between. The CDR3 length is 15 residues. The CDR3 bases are TGTGCCTGGAGTGTACTTGGCCGGGACAAAGAGACCCAGTACTTC. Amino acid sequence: CAWSVLGRDKETQYF. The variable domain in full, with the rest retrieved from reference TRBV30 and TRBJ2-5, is SQTIHQWPATLVQPVGSPLSLECTVEGTSNPNLYWYRQAAGRGLQLLFYSVGIGQISSEVPQNLSASRPQDRQFILSSKKLLLSDSGFYLCAWSVLGRDKETQYFGPGTRLLVL.

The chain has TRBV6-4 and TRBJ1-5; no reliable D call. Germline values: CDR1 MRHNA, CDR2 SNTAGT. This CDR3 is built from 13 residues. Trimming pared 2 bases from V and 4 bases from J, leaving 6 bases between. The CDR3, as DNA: TGTGCCAGCAGTGACAGGGTTAATCAGCCCCAGCATTTT. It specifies CASSDRVNQPQHF.

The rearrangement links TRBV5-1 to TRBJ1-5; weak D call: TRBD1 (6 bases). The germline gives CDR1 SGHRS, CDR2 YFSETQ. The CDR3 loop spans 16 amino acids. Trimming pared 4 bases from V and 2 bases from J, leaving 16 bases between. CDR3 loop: CASSPGVRGGNQPQHF. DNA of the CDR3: TGCGCCAGCAGCCCAGGCGTCAGGGGTGGCAATCAGCCCCAGCATTTT.

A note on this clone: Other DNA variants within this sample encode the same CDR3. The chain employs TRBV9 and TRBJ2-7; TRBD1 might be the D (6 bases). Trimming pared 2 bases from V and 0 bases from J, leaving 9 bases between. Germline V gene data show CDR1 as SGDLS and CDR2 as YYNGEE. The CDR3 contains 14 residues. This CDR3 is CASSVSGASYEQYF. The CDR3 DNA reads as TGTGCCAGCAGCGTCTCAGGGGCCTCCTACGAGCAGTACTTC. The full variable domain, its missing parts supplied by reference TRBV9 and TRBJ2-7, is DSGVTQTPKHLITATGQRVTLRCSPRSGDLSVYWYQQSLDQGLQFLIQYYNGEERAKGNILERFSAQQFPDLHSELNLSSLELGDSALYFCASSVSGASYEQYFGPGTRLTVT.

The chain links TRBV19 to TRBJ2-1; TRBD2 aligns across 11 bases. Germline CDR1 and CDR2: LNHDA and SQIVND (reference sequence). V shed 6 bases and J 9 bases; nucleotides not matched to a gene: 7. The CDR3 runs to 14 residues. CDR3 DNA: TGTGCCAGTAGCGAACTAGCGGGAGATACTGAGCAGTTCTTC. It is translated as CASSELAGDTEQFF.

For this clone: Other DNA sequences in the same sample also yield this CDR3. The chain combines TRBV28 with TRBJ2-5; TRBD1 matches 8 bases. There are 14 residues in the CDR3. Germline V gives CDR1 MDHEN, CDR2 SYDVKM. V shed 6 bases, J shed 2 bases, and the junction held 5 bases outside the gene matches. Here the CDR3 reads CASRPGGIQETQYF. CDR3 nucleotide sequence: TGTGCCAGCAGACCAGGGGGCATTCAAGAGACCCAGTACTTC.

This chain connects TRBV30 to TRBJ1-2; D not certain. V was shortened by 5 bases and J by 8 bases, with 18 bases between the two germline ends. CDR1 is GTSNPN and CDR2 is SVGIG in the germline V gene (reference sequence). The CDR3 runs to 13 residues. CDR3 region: CAWLFVGRGGYTF. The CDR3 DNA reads TGTGCCTGGTTGTTCGTCGGTAGAGGCGGCTACACCTTC.

CDR3 in amino acids: CASSSNRQGTNTEAFF. In DNA, the CDR3 is TGTGCCAGCAGCTCAAATAGACAGGGGACGAACACTGAAGCTTTCTTT. The chain recombines TRBV7-9 with TRBJ1-1, with 8 bases fitting TRBD1. The length of the CDR3 is 16 residues. After removal of 4 bases from V and 1 base from J, the junction contained 8 bases not matched to a gene. The germline CDR1 and CDR2 sequences are SEHNR and FQNEAQ (reference sequence).

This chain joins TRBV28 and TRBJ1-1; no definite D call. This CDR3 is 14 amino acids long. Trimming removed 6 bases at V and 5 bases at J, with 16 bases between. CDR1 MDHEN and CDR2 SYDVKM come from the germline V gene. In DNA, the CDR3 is TGTGCCAGCAGACCAGTCTCCCTGGGGACTGAAGCTTTCTTT. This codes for CASRPVSLGTEAFF.

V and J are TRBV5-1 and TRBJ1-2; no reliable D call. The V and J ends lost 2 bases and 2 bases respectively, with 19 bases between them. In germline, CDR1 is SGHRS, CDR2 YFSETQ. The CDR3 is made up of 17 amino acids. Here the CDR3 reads CASSFSQTPTLNYGYTF. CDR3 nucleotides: TGCGCCAGCAGCTTCTCTCAGACACCAACGTTAAACTATGGCTACACCTTC.

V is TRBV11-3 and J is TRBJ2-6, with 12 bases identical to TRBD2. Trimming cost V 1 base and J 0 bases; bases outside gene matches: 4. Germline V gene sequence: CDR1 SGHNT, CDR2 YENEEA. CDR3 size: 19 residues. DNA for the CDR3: TGTGCCAGCAGCTTAGGACCGACTAGCGGGAGCTCTGGGGCCAACGTCCTGACTTTC. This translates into CASSLGPTSGSSGANVLTF.

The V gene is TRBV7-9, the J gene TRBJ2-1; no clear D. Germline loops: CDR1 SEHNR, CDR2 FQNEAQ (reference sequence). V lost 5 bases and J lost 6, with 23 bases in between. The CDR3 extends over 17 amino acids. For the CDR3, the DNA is TGTGCCAGCAGCCAACGACTCACCCCCTTGGTTTTCAATGAGCAGTTCTTC. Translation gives CASSQRLTPLVFNEQFF.

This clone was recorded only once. DNA of the CDR3: TGCAGCGTTGAGCTAACCCACACAGATACGCAGTATTTT. Its translation: CSVELTHTDTQYF. J is TRBJ2-3 and V is TRBV29-1; no clear D. This CDR3 comprises 13 residues. CDR1 SQVTM and CDR2 ANQGSEA come from the germline V gene. V lost 3 bases and J lost 2, with 9 bases in between.

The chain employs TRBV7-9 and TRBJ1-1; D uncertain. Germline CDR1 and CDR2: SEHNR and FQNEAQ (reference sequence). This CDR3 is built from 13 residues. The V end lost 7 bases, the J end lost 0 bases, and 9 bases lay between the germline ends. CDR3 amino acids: CASIADLNTEAFF. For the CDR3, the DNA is TGTGCCAGCATTGCAGACCTGAACACTGAAGCTTTCTTT.

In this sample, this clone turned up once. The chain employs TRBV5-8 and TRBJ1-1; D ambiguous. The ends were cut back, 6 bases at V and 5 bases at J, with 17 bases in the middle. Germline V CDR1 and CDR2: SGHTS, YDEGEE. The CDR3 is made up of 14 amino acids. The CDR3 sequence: CASNLRVRITEAFF. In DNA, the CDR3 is TGTGCCAGCAACCTCCGGGTCCGGATAACTGAAGCTTTCTTT.

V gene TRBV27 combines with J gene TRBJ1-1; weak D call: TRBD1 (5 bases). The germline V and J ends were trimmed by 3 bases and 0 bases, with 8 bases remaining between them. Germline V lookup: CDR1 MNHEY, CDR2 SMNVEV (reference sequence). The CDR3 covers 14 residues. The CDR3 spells CASSLGLMNTEAFF. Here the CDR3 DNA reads TGTGCCAGCAGTTTGGGGCTAATGAACACTGAAGCTTTCTTT.

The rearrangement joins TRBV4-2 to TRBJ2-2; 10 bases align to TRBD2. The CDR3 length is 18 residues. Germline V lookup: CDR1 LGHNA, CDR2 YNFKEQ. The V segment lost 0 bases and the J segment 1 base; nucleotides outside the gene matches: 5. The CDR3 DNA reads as TGTGCCAGCAGCCAAGATTGGGAGCGGGAGGGGAACACCGGGGAGCTGTTTTTT. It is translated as CASSQDWEREGNTGELFF.

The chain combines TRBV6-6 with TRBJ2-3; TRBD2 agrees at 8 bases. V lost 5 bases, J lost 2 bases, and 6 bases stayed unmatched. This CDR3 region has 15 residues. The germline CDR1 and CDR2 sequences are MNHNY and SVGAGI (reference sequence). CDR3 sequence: CASSPTSGITDTQYF. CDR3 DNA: TGTGCCAGCAGTCCCACTAGCGGCATCACAGATACGCAGTATTTT.

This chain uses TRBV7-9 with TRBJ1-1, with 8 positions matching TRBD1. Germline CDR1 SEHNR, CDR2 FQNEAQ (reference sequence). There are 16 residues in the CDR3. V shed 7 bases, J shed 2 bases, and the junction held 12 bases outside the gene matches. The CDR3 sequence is CASTRAGQGGNTEAFF. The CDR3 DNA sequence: TGTGCCAGCACCCGAGCCGGACAGGGAGGAAACACTGAAGCTTTCTTT.